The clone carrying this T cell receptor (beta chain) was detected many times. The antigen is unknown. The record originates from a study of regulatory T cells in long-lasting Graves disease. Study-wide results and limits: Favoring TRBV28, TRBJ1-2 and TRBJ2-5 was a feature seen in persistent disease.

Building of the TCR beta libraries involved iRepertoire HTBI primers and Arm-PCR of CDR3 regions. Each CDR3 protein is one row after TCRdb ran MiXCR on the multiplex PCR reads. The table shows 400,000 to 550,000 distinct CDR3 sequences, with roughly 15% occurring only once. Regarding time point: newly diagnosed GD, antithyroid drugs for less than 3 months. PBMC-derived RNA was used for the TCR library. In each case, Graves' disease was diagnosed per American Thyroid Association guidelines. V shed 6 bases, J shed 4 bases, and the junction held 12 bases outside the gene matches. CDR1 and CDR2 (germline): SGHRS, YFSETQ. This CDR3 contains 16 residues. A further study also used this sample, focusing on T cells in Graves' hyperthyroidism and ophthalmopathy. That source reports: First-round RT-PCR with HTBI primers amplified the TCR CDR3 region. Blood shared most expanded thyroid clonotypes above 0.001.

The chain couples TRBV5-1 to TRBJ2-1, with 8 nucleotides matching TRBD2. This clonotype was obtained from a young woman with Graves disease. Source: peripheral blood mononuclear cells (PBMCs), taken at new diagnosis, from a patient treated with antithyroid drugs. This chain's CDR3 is CASTIAGYGRYNEQFF. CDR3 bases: TGCGCCAGCACCATAGCGGGATATGGGAGATACAATGAGCAGTTCTTC.